This TCR beta chain stems from a study of blood T cell repertoires in COVID-19. Study information: From T cells, B-cell-depleted T cells, or PBMCs came the material, which was cDNA or gDNA.

Original methodology: Amplifying reference gene primers gave estimates of nucleated cell counts. Clones were sequenced by immunoSEQ multiplex PCR, and TCRdb holds only the in-frame ones, with some missing. D and trimming come from the DNA, and the V and J calls and clone size come from that table. Among hundreds of thousands of clones listed, about 87% were seen once. After removal of 5 bases from V and 4 bases from J, the junction contained 7 bases not matched to a gene. Germline V gene lookup returns CDR1 MNHEY and CDR2 SVGEGT. The CDR3 sequence is 16 residues long. Seattle enrolled patients during active infection and tracked them longitudinally.

The TCR was taken from a man aged 18 to 30 with COVID-19, enrolled during active disease. Sequenced: peripheral blood. The chain joins TRBV6-2 or TRBV6-3 to TRBJ2-3; TRBD2 matches 12 bases. The CDR3 bases are TGTGCCAGCAGTAAGCTAGCGGGAGGGGTGGCAGATACGCAGTATTTT. Translating it yields CASSKLAGGVADTQYF.